This T cell receptor beta chain stems from a study of a mutant IDH1 vaccine in newly diagnosed glioma. Background on the study: Patients were started on vaccination 4-6 weeks after radiotherapy alone, or with temozolomide cycles.

The V gene's germline CDR1 is SGHDN and CDR2 FVKESK. CDR3 length equals 13 residues. Trimming pared 0 bases from V and 12 bases from J, leaving 9 bases between. Concerning this clone itself: Antigen specificity is unknown.

Time point of the sample: week 5, during vaccination. Topical imiquimod was applied with each vaccine dose, which held 300 ug of mutant IDH1 20-mer peptide. Some clones are missing from TCRdb's copy, which holds only in-frame ones; the method was immunoSEQ multiplex PCR. Here the sample spans about 51,000 clones, 78% being singletons. V is TRBV14 and J is TRBJ1-6, with D possibly TRBD1 on 5 matching bases. The sequencing here drew on PBMCs, taken from a glioma patient whose treatment included an IDH1 peptide vaccine. This clonotype was sampled from a middle-aged woman with glioma. CDR3 residues: CASSQEGERPLHF. Here the CDR3 DNA reads TGTGCCAGCAGCCAAGAAGGGGAGAGACCCCTCCACTTT.